The next 32 T cell receptor beta chains were all read from a single sample in a study of cytomegalovirus exposure and HLA in healthy donors. PCR was performed using 60 Vbeta and 13 Jbeta primers. Measured with immunoSEQ multiplex PCR; TCRdb has only the in-frame clones, and not every one. Among 25,000 to 30,000 clones listed, 55% to 75% were seen once. The sequenced material came from PBMCs. Receptors originate from a woman in her forties or fifties in good health and CMV-seronegative.

The genes are TRBV7-2 and TRBJ2-1; D is undetermined. The CDR3 sequence is 16 residues long. Germline loops: CDR1 SGHTA, CDR2 FQGNSA. V lost 5 bases, J lost 7 bases, and 21 bases lay in between. The CDR3 DNA reads TGTGCCAGCAGCGGCTCGGCGAAGGCTAGTGGGAATGAGCAGTTCTTC. It yields the protein CASSGSAKASGNEQFF.

This clone was counted only a few times. This rearrangement joins TRBV6-5 to TRBJ1-2; the match to TRBD1 covers 7 bases. There are 13 residues in the CDR3. The V and J ends lost 7 bases and 7 bases, in that order; junction bases with no gene match: 9. Germline loops: CDR1 MNHEY, CDR2 SVGAGI. As DNA, the CDR3 is TGTGCCAGCACCCCCCTCGACAGGGCTGGCTACACCTTC. It specifies CASTPLDRAGYTF.

The chain combines TRBV25-1 with TRBJ2-5; D is unresolved. This CDR3 has 15 residues. Trimming took 3 bases from V and 0 from J, leaving 11 bases between them. Germline V gene sequence: CDR1 MGHDK, CDR2 SYGVNS. The CDR3 DNA reads TGTGCCAGCAGTGATCCTACAGTGTACCAAGAGACCCAGTACTTC. Translating it yields CASSDPTVYQETQYF.

The J gene is TRBJ1-3, the V gene TRBV5-6, with D unresolved. V shed 0 bases and J shed 4 bases, with 5 bases lying between them. CDR3 length: 13 residues. Germline CDR1 reads SGHDT; CDR2 reads YYEEEE. The CDR3 nucleotides read TGTGCCAGCAGCTTGGCCGGGGGAAACACCATATATTTT. Amino acid sequence: CASSLAGGNTIYF.

The chain couples TRBV29-1 to TRBJ1-1; D is possibly TRBD1 (6 bases). Trimming took 5 bases from V and 4 from J, leaving 17 bases between them. The germline CDR1 and CDR2 sequences are SQVTM and ANQGSEA. The CDR3 runs 14 residues. This chain's CDR3 is CSVQEQGQGTEAFF. The CDR3 coding sequence is TGCAGCGTTCAGGAACAGGGCCAAGGCACTGAAGCTTTCTTT.

The genes are TRBV5-3 and TRBJ1-5; D is possibly TRBD1 (6 bases). TRBV5-3 is an ORF, with its function uncertain. V dropped 9 bases and J dropped 0 bases, with 19 bases sitting between them. The CDR3 totals 16 residues. The CDR3 loop reads CANGRGRQNSNQPQHF. In nucleotides, the CDR3 is TGTGCCAACGGGAGGGGGAGGCAGAATAGCAATCAGCCCCAGCATTTT.

The chain is built from TRBV5-8 and TRBJ1-2; 9 nucleotides line up with TRBD1. Germline V gives CDR1 SGHTS, CDR2 YDEGEE. The junction had 7 bases not matched to a gene; V was cut back by 3 bases and J by 4 bases. The CDR3 extends over 15 amino acids. The CDR3 is CASSSGQGGGYGYTF. The CDR3 coding sequence is TGTGCCAGCAGCTCGGGACAGGGAGGAGGCTATGGCTACACCTTC.

The chain combines TRBV15 with TRBJ2-1, with 7 bases matching TRBD2. V lost 8 bases to trimming and J lost 2 bases; unmatched junction nucleotides: 12. Germline CDR1 is LNHNV and CDR2 is YYDKDF (reference sequence). The CDR3 is made up of 16 amino acids. The CDR3 coding sequence is TGTGCCACCCGCCTGGGAGGGCGGACTCCCTACAATGAGCAGTTCTTC. It yields the protein CATRLGGRTPYNEQFF.

This clone was seen a handful of times. This rearrangement joins TRBV2 to TRBJ2-1; 9 bases are a match to TRBD1. The length of the CDR3 is 18 residues. J gave up 4 bases and V 7 bases, and 17 bases lay outside the gene matches. The germline gives CDR1 SNHLY, CDR2 FYNNEI. CDR3 nucleotide sequence: TGTGCCAGCACCGGGGGGTTCCCGGGACAGGGTCTGTACAATGAGCAGTTCTTC. Its protein product is CASTGGFPGQGLYNEQFF.

This chain links TRBV5-1 with TRBJ2-5; D is unresolved. V lost 4 bases and J lost 2, with 12 bases in between. The CDR3 loop spans 14 amino acids. Per the germline V gene, CDR1 is SGHRS and CDR2 is YFSETQ. CDR3: CASSRGRQQETQYF. Written as DNA, the CDR3 is TGCGCCAGCAGCCGCGGTCGGCAGCAAGAGACCCAGTACTTC.

The chain employs TRBV28 and TRBJ2-7, with D unresolved. Germline V gene data show CDR1 as MDHEN and CDR2 as SYDVKM. The CDR3 loop spans 11 amino acids. The V gene lost 3 bases and the J gene lost 2 bases, with 2 bases spanning the gap. The CDR3 sequence is CASSFAYEQYF. The CDR3 nucleotides read TGTGCCAGCAGTTTCGCCTACGAGCAGTACTTC.

The rearrangement links TRBV19 to TRBJ2-2; D is undetermined. The CDR3 has 14 residues. V shed 3 bases and J shed 1 base, with 6 bases lying between them. CDR1 is LNHDA, CDR2 SQIVND, per germline (reference sequence). CDR3 nucleotide sequence: TGTGCCAGTAGTATGGGCGTGAACACCGGGGAGCTGTTTTTT. It yields the protein CASSMGVNTGELFF.

This clone was seen more than once but under ten times. The J gene is TRBJ1-5, the V gene TRBV10-3, with D tentatively TRBD1 (5 bases). There are 13 residues in the CDR3. Between the trimmed V and J ends, which lost 7 bases and 3 bases, there was a span of 10 bases. Germline values: CDR1 ENHRY, CDR2 SYGVKD. CDR3 DNA: TGTGCCATCAACGGGGGGATCAATCAGCCCCAGCATTTT. This translates into CAINGGINQPQHF.

The V call is TRBV5-4, the J call TRBJ2-4; 10 bases match TRBD1. The V gene's germline CDR1 is SGHNT and CDR2 YYREEE (reference sequence). V dropped 0 bases and J dropped 5; count of bases not matched to a gene: 5. The CDR3 has 16 residues. CDR3 coding DNA: TGTGCCAGCAGCTTGGTTGTCGGGACAGGGGAAAACATTCAGTACTTC. It specifies CASSLVVGTGENIQYF.

The genes are TRBV27 and TRBJ1-2; tentative D call: TRBD1 (5 bases). This CDR3 has 13 residues. Trimming pared 5 bases from V and 8 bases from J, leaving 15 bases between. Looked up from germline, CDR1 is MNHEY and CDR2 is SMNVEV (reference sequence). DNA of the CDR3: TGTGCCAGCAGTCTCTGGGGTGGGGCGGGCTACACCTTC. The encoded protein is CASSLWGGAGYTF.

The chain carries TRBV4-1 and TRBJ1-2; maybe TRBD1 (6 bases). V lost 1 base and J lost 8, with 17 bases in between. Per germline, CDR1 MGHRA and CDR2 YSYEKL. CDR3 length: 15 amino acids. The CDR3 sequence is CASSQAPGQPEGYTF. CDR3 DNA sequence: TGCGCCAGCAGCCAAGCCCCTGGACAGCCAGAAGGCTACACCTTC.

This clone was seen a few times. The V gene is TRBV13, the J gene TRBJ2-7, with 7 nucleotides matching TRBD2. Losses at the gene ends were 4 bases for V and 4 bases for J; bases not matched to a gene: 4. This CDR3 has 13 residues. Germline V gene sequence: CDR1 PRHDT, CDR2 FYEKMQ (reference sequence). The CDR3 loop is CASSSRGVYEQYF. CDR3 in DNA: TGTGCCAGCAGCTCCCGGGGGGTTTACGAGCAGTACTTC.

The chain links TRBV29-1 to TRBJ1-1; TRBD1 matches 7 bases. The ends lost 4 bases at V and 0 bases at J; junction bases unmatched: 5. The germline CDR1 and CDR2 sequences are SQVTM and ANQGSEA. The CDR3 consists of 14 residues. CDR3 sequence reads: CSVGTGAMNTEAFF. The DNA of the CDR3 is TGCAGCGTTGGAACAGGGGCCATGAACACTGAAGCTTTCTTT.

The gene calls are TRBV11-2 and TRBJ1-1; 8 nucleotides align to TRBD1. The CDR3 is 16 residues long. V shed 7 bases, J shed 3 bases, and the junction held 13 bases outside the gene matches. Germline V CDR1 and CDR2: SGHAT, FQNNGV. The CDR3, as DNA: TGTGCCAGCAACCCCAACAGGGGGGGCAGTCACACTGAAGCTTTCTTT. Amino acid sequence: CASNPNRGGSHTEAFF. Supplemented by reference TRBV11-2 and TRBJ1-1, the full variable domain reads EAGVAQSPRYKIIEKRQSVAFWCNPISGHATLYWYQQILGQGPKLLIQFQNNGVVDDSQLPKDRFSAERLKGVDSTLKIQPAKLEDSAVYLCASNPNRGGSHTEAFFGQGTRLTVV.

The J gene is TRBJ1-1, the V gene TRBV10-1, with TRBD1 as a possible D gene (5 bases). The CDR3 extends over 13 amino acids. Trimming removed 7 bases from V and 3 bases from J, with 12 bases in between. CDR1 and CDR2 (germline): WNHNN, SYGVQD (reference sequence). The CDR3 DNA reads as TGCGCCAGCATCTTTGGGGGGGACACTGAAGCTTTCTTT. Its protein is CASIFGGDTEAFF.

The gene calls are TRBV2 and TRBJ2-6, with 8 bases aligning to TRBD1. CDR1 is SNHLY, CDR2 FYNNEI, per germline. Germline trimming cut 6 bases from V and 4 bases from J; bases unmatched to any gene: 8. The CDR3 covers 16 residues. In DNA, the CDR3 is TGTGCCAGCAGCCCCAGGACAGGGACCGGGGCCAACGTCCTGACTTTC. Translated: CASSPRTGTGANVLTF.

This clone has only one observation. The chain joins TRBV19 to TRBJ1-1; unclear D gene. Per germline, CDR1 LNHDA and CDR2 SQIVND (reference sequence). V lost 6 bases, J lost 2 bases, and 10 bases lay in between. This CDR3 is 13 amino acids long. CDR3 bases: TGTGCCAGTAGCGGAGGAATTAACACTGAAGCTTTCTTT. Translating it yields CASSGGINTEAFF.

This clone was detected only a few times. The rearrangement joins TRBV25-1 to TRBJ2-7, with 7 bases lining up with TRBD1. The CDR3 is made up of 14 amino acids. Trimming at V came to 5 bases and at J to 0 bases, leaving 4 bases not matched to a gene. CDR1 and CDR2 from the germline V gene are MGHDK and SYGVNS. The CDR3 bases are TGTGCCAGCAGTCTACAGGGGAGCTCCTACGAGCAGTACTTC. Protein sequence: CASSLQGSSYEQYF.

This chain connects TRBV15 to TRBJ1-1, with D perhaps TRBD1 (6 bases). The CDR3 is 11 amino acids. Trimming removed 5 bases at V and 8 bases at J, with 9 bases between. Germline V gene sequence: CDR1 LNHNV, CDR2 YYDKDF (reference sequence). The CDR3 coding sequence is TGTGCCACCAGCCCAGGGGACGAAGCTTTCTTT. Its translation is CATSPGDEAFF.

The rearrangement uses TRBV2 and TRBJ1-4; TRBD1 agrees at 7 bases. Losses at the gene ends were 6 bases for V and 0 bases for J; bases not matched to a gene: 7. CDR1 and CDR2 (germline): SNHLY, FYNNEI. This CDR3 spans 16 amino acids. CDR3 nucleotide sequence: TGTGCCAGCAGCCCGGACAGGTTATCAACTAATGAAAAACTGTTTTTT. Encoded protein: CASSPDRLSTNEKLFF. The full variable domain, its missing parts supplied by reference TRBV2 and TRBJ1-4, is EPEVTQTPSHQVTQMGQEVILRCVPISNHLYFYWYRQILGQKVEFLVSFYNNEISEKSEIFDDQFSVERPDGSNFTLKIRSTKLEDSAMYFCASSPDRLSTNEKLFFGSGTQLSVL.

The chain recombines TRBV7-3 with TRBJ2-1; 9 bases align to TRBD1. Germline loops: CDR1 SGHTA, CDR2 FQGTGA. CDR3 length equals 14 residues. V trimming: 5 bases; J trimming: 4 bases; junction bases outside the gene matches: 3. The CDR3 loop reads CASSGTGRYNEQFF. For the CDR3, the DNA is TGTGCCAGCAGCGGGACAGGGAGATACAATGAGCAGTTCTTC. The complete variable domain, with remaining parts taken from reference TRBV7-3 and TRBJ2-1, reads GAGVSQTPSNKVTEKGKYVELRCDPISGHTALYWYRQSLGQGPEFLIYFQGTGAADDSGLPNDRFFAVRPEGSVSTLKIQRTERGDSAVYLCASSGTGRYNEQFFGPGTRLTVL.

The chain uses TRBV11-2 and TRBJ1-3, with unresolved D. Germline CDR1 is SGHAT and CDR2 is FQNNGV. The CDR3 is 15 residues long. The ends were cut back, 7 bases at V and 0 bases at J, with 13 bases in the middle. The CDR3 spells CASNDLADSGNTIYF. Here the CDR3 DNA reads TGTGCCAGCAACGACTTGGCCGACTCTGGAAACACCATATATTTT.

The genes are TRBV29-1 and TRBJ2-1, with 7 nucleotides matching TRBD2. With 5 bases clipped from V and 3 bases from J, the junction kept 7 bases outside the gene matches. The CDR3 length is 14 residues. The germline V gene has CDR1 SQVTM and CDR2 ANQGSEA. CDR3: CSVWSGGSYNEQFF. CDR3 sequence (DNA): TGCAGCGTTTGGTCGGGAGGAAGCTACAATGAGCAGTTCTTC.

The V gene is TRBV18, the J gene TRBJ1-1; no clear D. There are 14 residues in the CDR3. Germline CDR1 is KGHSH and CDR2 is LQKENI. V dropped 5 bases and J dropped 4 bases, with 14 bases sitting between them. DNA for the CDR3: TGTGCCAGCTCAGATTCGACCACGGGCACTGAAGCTTTCTTT. It yields the protein CASSDSTTGTEAFF.

This clone was seen only once. V gene TRBV20-1 combines with J gene TRBJ1-2, with no clear D. Per germline, CDR1 DFQATT and CDR2 SNEGSKA (reference sequence). V dropped 8 bases and J dropped 4 bases, with 11 bases sitting between them. CDR3 size: 11 residues. CDR3 amino acids: CSTGVSYGYTF. CDR3 DNA sequence: TGCAGTACGGGAGTAAGCTATGGCTACACCTTC.

The rearrangement links TRBV6-5 to TRBJ1-3, with unresolved D. Trimming removed 0 bases from V and 0 bases from J, with 6 bases in between. The CDR3 covers 15 residues. Germline V lookup: CDR1 MNHEY, CDR2 SVGAGI. The CDR3 nucleotides are TGTGCCAGCAGTTACTCTCAGGCCTCTGGAAACACCATATATTTT. Its translation is CASSYSQASGNTIYF.

The V call is TRBV29-1, the J call TRBJ2-2; TRBD2 agrees at 7 bases. Germline V gene sequence: CDR1 SQVTM, CDR2 ANQGSEA. The CDR3 covers 14 residues. V was pared by 3 bases and J by 5 bases, with 6 bases of the junction left unmatched. The CDR3 DNA reads TGCAGCGTTGATGGGGGAGGGAGTACCGGGGAGCTGTTTTTT. Residues: CSVDGGGSTGELFF.